The entry below describes one T cell receptor beta chain. The source of the sample is a study of beta chain features in type 1 diabetes. CD45RO/CCR7/CD25/CD127/CD95/CD27 separated CD4+ naive, central memory, regulatory and stem cell-like memory cells by sorting. Of the isolated RNA, all was reverse transcribed, and so the sequenced material was expressed TCRB transcripts. Read counts averaged approximately 3.6 million for samples of naive, central memory and regulatory T cells. TCRdb's copy holds only in-frame clones and misses some; the assay was immunoSEQ multiplex PCR. Among around 200,000 clones listed, roughly an eighth were seen once. The receptor's source is a woman between 18 and 30 years old in good health. The sequenced material came from central memory CD4+ T cells from blood.

CDR3 nucleotides: TGTGCCAGCAGCTTAGTTGTTAATTACAATGAGCAGTTCTTC. Translated: CASSLVVNYNEQFF. V gene TRBV11-2 combines with J gene TRBJ2-1; D uncertain. The germline V gene encodes CDR1 SGHAT and CDR2 FQNNGV. There are 14 residues in the CDR3. V dropped 1 base and J dropped 4 bases, with 8 bases sitting between them.